The 17 T cell receptor beta chains below come from one sample, sequenced in a study of post-analysis software for immune sequencing data. Notes on the study in general: Patients used roughly five TRBV segments, including TRBV5-6, TRBV5-1 and TRBV20-1, more often than controls.

The library was made from cDNA and included unique molecular identifiers. TCRdb used MiXCR to reprocess the PCR reads, holding one entry per CDR3 protein. The sample includes about 540,000 distinct CDR3 sequences, 34% seen only once; the top ten take approximately 5.4%. Their target antigens are unknown. Sequenced material: blood. These receptor sequences come from a girl aged 2-17 years with multiple sclerosis.

A few counts support this clonotype. The J gene is TRBJ1-4, the V gene TRBV5-6; 8 bases fit TRBD1. Trimming cost V 4 bases and J 5 bases; bases outside gene matches: 4. Germline V lookup: CDR1 SGHDT, CDR2 YYEEEE. This CDR3 spans 14 amino acids. CDR3 loop: CASSPDRANEKLFF. CDR3 coding DNA: TGTGCCAGCAGCCCGGACAGGGCCAATGAAAAACTGTTTTTT. Full variable domain (remainder filled in from reference TRBV5-6 and TRBJ1-4): DAGVTQSPTHLIKTRGQQVTLRCSPKSGHDTVSWYQQALGQGPQFIFQYYEEEERQRGNFPDRFSGHQFPNYSSELNVNALLLGDSALYLCASSPDRANEKLFFGSGTQLSVL.

This clonotype was found a few times. V and J are TRBV20-1 and TRBJ2-1, with a weak D call TRBD1 (6 bases). The CDR3 is 15 residues long. The ends were cut back, 4 bases at V and 2 bases at J, with 15 bases in the middle. CDR1 and CDR2 from the germline V gene are DFQATT and SNEGSKA (reference sequence). This CDR3 is CSATSDRTAYNEQFF. CDR3 coding DNA: TGCAGTGCTACATCAGACAGGACAGCCTACAATGAGCAGTTCTTC.

The chain employs TRBV4-1 and TRBJ2-7; 7 bases agree with TRBD1. The end of the DNA fits TRBJ2-5 better, so the J call may be wrong. The germline V gene has CDR1 MGHRA and CDR2 YSYEKL. The CDR3 extends over 16 amino acids. The CDR3 sequence is CASSQDGTAVQGTQYF. CDR3 bases: TGCGCCAGCAGCCAAGACGGGACAGCGGTACAGGGGACCCAGTACTTC.

The rearrangement links TRBV2 to TRBJ2-7; D ambiguous. The CDR3 sequence is 13 residues long. Germline values: CDR1 SNHLY, CDR2 FYNNEI. V lost 7 bases to trimming and J lost 0 bases, with 10 bases between them. This CDR3 reads CASKVGSSYEQYF. CDR3 nucleotide sequence: TGTGCCAGCAAGGTAGGGTCCTCCTACGAGCAGTACTTC.

The chain carries TRBV20-1 and TRBJ1-1; D possibly corresponds to TRBD1 (6 bases). Germline assignment: CDR1 DFQATT and CDR2 SNEGSKA (reference sequence). Between the trimmed V and J ends, which lost 6 bases and 8 bases, there was a span of 22 bases. CDR3 size: 14 residues. As DNA, the CDR3 is TGCAGTGCAACACGGATTACAGGGTTTGGGGAAGCTTTCTTT. Protein product: CSATRITGFGEAFF.

There are a few counts of this clonotype. This chain uses TRBV2 with TRBJ2-7; 7 nucleotides line up with TRBD1. Unmatched junction bases numbered 11, after V lost 6 bases and J lost 0 bases. This CDR3 region has 16 residues. Looked up from germline, CDR1 is SNHLY and CDR2 is FYNNEI. The CDR3 DNA is TGTGCCAGCAGGACCGTGATCGGGACAGCCTCCTACGAGCAGTACTTC. It is translated as CASRTVIGTASYEQYF.

The J gene is TRBJ2-5, the V gene TRBV20-1; D is ambiguous. The germline V gene has CDR1 DFQATT and CDR2 SNEGSKA (reference sequence). The CDR3 is 13 residues long. The germline V and J ends were trimmed by 6 bases and 1 base, with 12 bases remaining between them. The CDR3 protein is CSAPATPQETQYF. The DNA of the CDR3 is TGCAGTGCGCCTGCAACACCCCAAGAGACCCAGTACTTC.

This chain links TRBV5-1 with TRBJ2-3, with 7 nucleotides matching TRBD2. The V gene's germline CDR1 is SGHRS and CDR2 YFSETQ. V lost 1 base to trimming and J lost 2 bases; unmatched junction nucleotides: 7. The CDR3 extends over 16 amino acids. The CDR3 here is CASSLQDGGTTDTQYF. In DNA, the CDR3 is TGCGCCAGCAGCTTGCAGGACGGGGGGACCACAGATACGCAGTATTTT.

This chain uses TRBV2 with TRBJ2-1, with TRBD2 matching over 9 bases. CDR1 and CDR2 (germline): SNHLY, FYNNEI. V was clipped by 1 base and J by 7 bases; unmatched bases: 5. This CDR3 is 15 amino acids long. The CDR3 loop is CASSEGLAGWNEQFF. CDR3 DNA: TGTGCCAGCAGTGAAGGGCTAGCGGGGTGGAATGAGCAGTTCTTC. Filled out from reference TRBV2 and TRBJ2-1, the complete variable domain reads EPEVTQTPSHQVTQMGQEVILRCVPISNHLYFYWYRQILGQKVEFLVSFYNNEISEKSEIFDDQFSVERPDGSNFTLKIRSTKLEDSAMYFCASSEGLAGWNEQFFGPGTRLTVL.

This clonotype was counted many times. The chain combines TRBV6-5 with TRBJ2-7; D gene ambiguous. With 5 bases removed from V and 1 base from J, the gap between germline ends came to 6 bases. This CDR3 contains 12 residues. Germline V gene data show CDR1 as MNHEY and CDR2 as SVGAGI. CDR3 residues: CASSQTSYEQYF. DNA for the CDR3: TGTGCCAGCAGTCAAACGTCCTACGAGCAGTACTTC.

At least ten counts were recorded for this clonotype. This CDR3 reads CASSPWGGRGVGEQFF. The CDR3 DNA sequence: TGTGCCAGCAGCCCCTGGGGTGGCAGGGGGGTCGGTGAGCAGTTCTTC. V usage is TRBV7-8 and J usage is TRBJ2-1, with a weak D call TRBD1 (7 bases). Germline loops: CDR1 SGHVS, CDR2 FQNEAQ. This CDR3 has 16 amino acids. Trimming cost V 5 bases and J 9 bases, with 23 bases left between them.

In regard to this clonotype: The junction departs from germline at one end; a sequencing error may be responsible. The chain uses TRBV9 and TRBJ1-2; D unresolved. CDR1 and CDR2 (germline): SGDLS, YYNGEE. The CDR3 is 16 residues long. CDR3 protein: CASSVEVRASDYDYTF. The CDR3 DNA reads TGTGCCAGCAGCGTAGAGGTGAGGGCCTCTGACTATGACTACACCTTC.

The chain joins TRBV4-1 to TRBJ2-5, with D uncertain. The CDR3 is made up of 14 amino acids. Germline V gene sequence: CDR1 MGHRA, CDR2 YSYEKL. Trimming took 0 bases from V and 14 from J, leaving 19 bases between them. The CDR3 nucleotides are TGCGCCAGCAGCCAAGAAACAACTTCACTACTCGCCTACTTC. Translated, it gives CASSQETTSLLAYF.

The chain couples TRBV4-1 to TRBJ1-4; 9 bases line up with TRBD1. Germline V gene data show CDR1 as MGHRA and CDR2 as YSYEKL. The CDR3 sequence is 11 residues long. V lost 4 bases and J lost 15; bases outside the gene matches: 3. CDR3 bases: TGCGCCAGCAGCCGGGACAGGGAGGTGTTTTTT. It codes for CASSRDREVFF.

V is TRBV10-3 and J is TRBJ2-7; unclear D gene. CDR1 and CDR2 from the germline V gene are ENHRY and SYGVKD. The CDR3 extends over 13 amino acids. Trimming pared 0 bases from V and 4 bases from J, leaving 7 bases between. The CDR3 spells CAISESTLYEQYF. The CDR3 region has the DNA TGTGCCATCAGTGAGTCTACCCTTTACGAGCAGTACTTC.

This clonotype has more than one count but fewer than ten. The rearrangement links TRBV5-1 to TRBJ2-3; the D is unclear. Germline V CDR1 and CDR2: SGHRS, YFSETQ. The CDR3 runs 14 residues. The germline V and J ends were trimmed by 0 bases and 2 bases, with 7 bases remaining between them. The DNA of the CDR3 is TGCGCCAGCAGCTTGGACTCTGACACAGATACGCAGTATTTT. This codes for CASSLDSDTDTQYF.

Only a few counts were recorded for this clonotype. The chain uses TRBV7-9 and TRBJ2-1, with D possibly matching TRBD1 (6 bases). CDR1 is SEHNR and CDR2 is FQNEAQ in the germline V gene (reference sequence). This CDR3 contains 15 residues. Trimming shortened V by 5 bases and J by 5 bases, and 16 bases separated the two germline ends. The CDR3, as DNA: TGTGCCAGCAGCCCCCAGGGGACCCTTAACAATGAGCAGTTCTTC. Its protein is CASSPQGTLNNEQFF.